Below, one TCR beta chain is given with its context. The data originate from a study of T cell changes during pregnancy in multiple sclerosis. The data were produced by immunoSEQ multiplex PCR, yet TCRdb's version contains in-frame clones alone and is incomplete. This sample carries tens of thousands of clones, around 90% of them seen once, and the ten largest clones take under 2%. This CDR3 has 17 amino acids. The chain carries TRBV21-1 and TRBJ2-7; whether TRBD2, the table's D call, matches the DNA was not checked. TRBV21-1 is a documented pseudogene. The receptor was isolated from a female donor in good health, enrolled as a control in a pregnancy study. Sequenced here: peripheral blood, sampled in the first trimester of pregnancy. The CDR3 spells CASSSTSGNSPAYEQYF. In nucleotides, the CDR3 is TGTGCCAGCAGCTCGACTAGCGGGAACTCCCCCGCCTACGAGCAGTACTTC.